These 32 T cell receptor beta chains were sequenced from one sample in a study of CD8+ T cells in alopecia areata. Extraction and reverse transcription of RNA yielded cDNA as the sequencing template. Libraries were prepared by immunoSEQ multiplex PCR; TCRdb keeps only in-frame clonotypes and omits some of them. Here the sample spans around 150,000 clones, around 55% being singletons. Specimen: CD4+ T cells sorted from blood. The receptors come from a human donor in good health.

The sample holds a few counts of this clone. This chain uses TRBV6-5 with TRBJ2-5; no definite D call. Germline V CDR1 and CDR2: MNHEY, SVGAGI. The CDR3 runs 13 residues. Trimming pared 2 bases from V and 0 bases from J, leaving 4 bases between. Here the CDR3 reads CASSYGNQETQYF. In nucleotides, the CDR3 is TGTGCCAGCAGTTACGGGAACCAAGAGACCCAGTACTTC.

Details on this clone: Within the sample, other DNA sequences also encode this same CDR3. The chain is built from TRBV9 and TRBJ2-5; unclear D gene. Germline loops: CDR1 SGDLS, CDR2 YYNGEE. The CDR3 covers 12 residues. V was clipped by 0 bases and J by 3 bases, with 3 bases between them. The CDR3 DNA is TGTGCCAGCAGCGTAGGAGAAGAGACCCAGTACTTC. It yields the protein CASSVGEETQYF.

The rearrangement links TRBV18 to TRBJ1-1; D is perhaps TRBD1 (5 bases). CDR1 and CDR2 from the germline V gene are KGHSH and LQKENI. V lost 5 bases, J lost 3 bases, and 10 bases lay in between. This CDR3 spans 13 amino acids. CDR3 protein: CASSGLGDTEAFF. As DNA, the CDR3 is TGTGCCAGCTCAGGCTTGGGGGACACTGAAGCTTTCTTT.

The CDR3 reads CASSAGTRTGELFF. The CDR3, as DNA: TGTGCCAGCAGCGCCGGGACTAGGACCGGGGAGCTGTTTTTT. The V and J genes are TRBV5-4 and TRBJ2-2, with 8 bases aligning to TRBD2. The ends lost 4 bases at V and 5 bases at J; junction bases unmatched: 4. The germline V gene has CDR1 SGHNT and CDR2 YYREEE (reference sequence). The CDR3 loop spans 14 amino acids. The entire variable domain, with the rest obtained from reference TRBV5-4 and TRBJ2-2, is as follows: ETGVTQSPTHLIKTRGQQVTLRCSSQSGHNTVSWYQQALGQGPQFIFQYYREEENGRGNFPPRFSGLQFPNYSSELNVNALELDDSALYLCASSAGTRTGELFFGEGSRLTVL.

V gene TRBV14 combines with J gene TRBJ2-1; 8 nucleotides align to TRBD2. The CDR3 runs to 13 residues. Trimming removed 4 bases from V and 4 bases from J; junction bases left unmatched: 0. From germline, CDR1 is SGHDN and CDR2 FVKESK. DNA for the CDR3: TGTGCCAGCAGCCGACTAGCGTACAATGAGCAGTTCTTC. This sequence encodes CASSRLAYNEQFF.

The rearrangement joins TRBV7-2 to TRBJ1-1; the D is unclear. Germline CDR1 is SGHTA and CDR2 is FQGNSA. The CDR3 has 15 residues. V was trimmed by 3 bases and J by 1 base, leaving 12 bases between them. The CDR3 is CASSLFGLSNTEAFF. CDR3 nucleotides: TGTGCCAGCAGCTTGTTTGGTCTTTCGAACACTGAAGCTTTCTTT.

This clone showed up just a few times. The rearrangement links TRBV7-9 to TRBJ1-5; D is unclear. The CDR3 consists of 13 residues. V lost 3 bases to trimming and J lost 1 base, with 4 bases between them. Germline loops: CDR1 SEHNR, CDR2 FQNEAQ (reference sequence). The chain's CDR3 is CASSFESNQPQHF. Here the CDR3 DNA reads TGTGCCAGCAGCTTCGAGAGCAATCAGCCCCAGCATTTT.

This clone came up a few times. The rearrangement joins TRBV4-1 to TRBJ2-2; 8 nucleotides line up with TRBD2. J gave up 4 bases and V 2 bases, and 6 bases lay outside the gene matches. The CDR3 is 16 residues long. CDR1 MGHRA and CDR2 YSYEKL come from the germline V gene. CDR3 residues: CASSQSLREATGELFF. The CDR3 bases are TGCGCCAGCAGCCAATCCTTGCGGGAGGCCACCGGGGAGCTGTTTTTT.

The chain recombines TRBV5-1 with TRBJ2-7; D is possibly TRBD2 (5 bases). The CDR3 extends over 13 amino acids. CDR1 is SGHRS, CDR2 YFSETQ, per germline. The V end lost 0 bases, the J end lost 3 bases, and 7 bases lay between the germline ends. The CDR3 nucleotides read TGCGCCAGCAGCTTGGGGGGAGACTACGAGCAGTACTTC. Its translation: CASSLGGDYEQYF.

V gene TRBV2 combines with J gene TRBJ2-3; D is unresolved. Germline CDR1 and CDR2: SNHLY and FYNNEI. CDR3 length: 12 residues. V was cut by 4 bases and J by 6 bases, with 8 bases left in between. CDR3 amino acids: CASSAGIDTQYF. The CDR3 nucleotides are TGTGCCAGCAGTGCTGGGATTGATACGCAGTATTTT.

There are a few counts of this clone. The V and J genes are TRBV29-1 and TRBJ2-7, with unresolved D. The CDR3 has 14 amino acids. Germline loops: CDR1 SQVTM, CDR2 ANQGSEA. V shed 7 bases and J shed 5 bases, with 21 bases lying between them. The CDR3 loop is CSARKGSTGDEQYF. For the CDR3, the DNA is TGCAGCGCAAGAAAAGGTTCTACTGGGGACGAGCAGTACTTC.

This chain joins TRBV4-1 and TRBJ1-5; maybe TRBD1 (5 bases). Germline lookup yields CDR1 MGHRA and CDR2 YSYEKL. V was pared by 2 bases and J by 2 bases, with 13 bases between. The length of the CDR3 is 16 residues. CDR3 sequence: CASSQSWGGGNQPQHF. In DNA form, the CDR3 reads TGCGCCAGCAGCCAATCTTGGGGGGGTGGCAATCAGCCCCAGCATTTT.

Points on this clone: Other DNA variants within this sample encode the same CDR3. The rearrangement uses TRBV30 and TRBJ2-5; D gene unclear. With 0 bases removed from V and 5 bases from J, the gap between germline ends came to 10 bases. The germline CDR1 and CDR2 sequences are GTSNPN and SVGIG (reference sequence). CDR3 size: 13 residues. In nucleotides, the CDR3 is TGTGCCTGGAGTGTAGCCCTCGGGGAGACCCAGTACTTC. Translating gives CAWSVALGETQYF.

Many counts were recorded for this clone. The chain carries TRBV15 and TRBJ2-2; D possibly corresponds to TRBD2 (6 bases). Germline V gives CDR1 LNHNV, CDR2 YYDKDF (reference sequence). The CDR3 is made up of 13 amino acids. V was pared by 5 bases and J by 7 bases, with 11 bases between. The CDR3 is CATSQRRDGELFF. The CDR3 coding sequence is TGTGCCACCAGCCAGAGGCGGGACGGGGAGCTGTTTTTT. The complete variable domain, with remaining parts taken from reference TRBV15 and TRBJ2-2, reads DAMVIQNPRYQVTQFGKPVTLSCSQTLNHNVMYWYQQKSSQAPKLLFHYYDKDFNNEADTPDNFQSRRPNTSFCFLDIRSPGLGDTAMYLCATSQRRDGELFFGEGSRLTVL.

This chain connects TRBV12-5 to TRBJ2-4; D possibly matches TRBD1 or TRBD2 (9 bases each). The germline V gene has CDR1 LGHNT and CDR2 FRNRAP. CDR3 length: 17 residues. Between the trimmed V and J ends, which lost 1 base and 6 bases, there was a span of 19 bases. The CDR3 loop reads CASGLALLAGQGNIQYF. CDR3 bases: TGTGCTAGTGGTTTGGCCCTCCTAGCGGGACAGGGAAACATTCAGTACTTC.

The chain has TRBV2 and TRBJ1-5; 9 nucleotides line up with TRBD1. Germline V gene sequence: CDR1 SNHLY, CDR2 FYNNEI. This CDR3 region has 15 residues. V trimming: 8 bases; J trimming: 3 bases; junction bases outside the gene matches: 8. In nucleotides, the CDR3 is TGTGCCAGCTGTCGACAGGGGGTATACAATCAGCCCCAGCATTTT. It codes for CASCRQGVYNQPQHF.

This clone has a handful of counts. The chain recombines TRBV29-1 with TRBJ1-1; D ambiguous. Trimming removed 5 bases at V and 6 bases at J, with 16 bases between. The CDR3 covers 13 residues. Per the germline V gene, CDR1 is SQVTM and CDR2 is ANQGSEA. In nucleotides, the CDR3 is TGCAGCGTTTTGACTGGCGAGCGGGCTGAAGCTTTCTTT. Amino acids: CSVLTGERAEAFF.

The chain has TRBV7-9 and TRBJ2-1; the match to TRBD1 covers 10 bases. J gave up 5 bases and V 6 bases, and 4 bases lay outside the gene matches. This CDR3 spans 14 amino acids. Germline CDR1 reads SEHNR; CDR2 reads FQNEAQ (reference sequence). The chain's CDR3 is CASRGQGSDNEQFF. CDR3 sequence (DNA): TGTGCCAGCAGGGGACAGGGGTCCGACAATGAGCAGTTCTTC.

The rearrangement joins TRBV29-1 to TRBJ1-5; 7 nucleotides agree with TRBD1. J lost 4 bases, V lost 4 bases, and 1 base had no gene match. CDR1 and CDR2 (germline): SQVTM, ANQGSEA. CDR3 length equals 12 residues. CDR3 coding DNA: TGCAGCGTTGGGGACAGAAATCAGCCCCAGCATTTT. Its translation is CSVGDRNQPQHF.

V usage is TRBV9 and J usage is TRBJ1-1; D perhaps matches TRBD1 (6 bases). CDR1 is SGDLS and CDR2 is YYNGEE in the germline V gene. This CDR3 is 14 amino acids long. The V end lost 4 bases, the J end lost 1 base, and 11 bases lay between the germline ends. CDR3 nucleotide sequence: TGTGCCAGCAGCTCAACACAGGGGAACACTGAAGCTTTCTTT. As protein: CASSSTQGNTEAFF.

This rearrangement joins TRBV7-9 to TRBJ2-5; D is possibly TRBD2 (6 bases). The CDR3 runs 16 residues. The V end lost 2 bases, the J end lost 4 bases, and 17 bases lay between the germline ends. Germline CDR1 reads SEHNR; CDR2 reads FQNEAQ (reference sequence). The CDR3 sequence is CASSLRREKGGETQYF. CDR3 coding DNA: TGTGCCAGCAGCTTAAGGAGGGAGAAGGGCGGAGAGACCCAGTACTTC.

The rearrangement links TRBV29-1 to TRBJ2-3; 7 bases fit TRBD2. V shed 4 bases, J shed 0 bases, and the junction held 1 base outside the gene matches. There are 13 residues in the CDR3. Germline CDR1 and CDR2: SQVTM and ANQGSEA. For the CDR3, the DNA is TGCAGCGTTGGACTAGCTAGCACAGATACGCAGTATTTT. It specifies CSVGLASTDTQYF.

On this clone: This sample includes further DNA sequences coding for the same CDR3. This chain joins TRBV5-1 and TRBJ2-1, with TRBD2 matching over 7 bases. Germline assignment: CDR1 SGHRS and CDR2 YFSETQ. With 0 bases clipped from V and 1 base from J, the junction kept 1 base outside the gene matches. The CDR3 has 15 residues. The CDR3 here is CASSLGGSSYNEQFF. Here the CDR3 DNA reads TGCGCCAGCAGCTTGGGCGGGAGTTCCTACAATGAGCAGTTCTTC.

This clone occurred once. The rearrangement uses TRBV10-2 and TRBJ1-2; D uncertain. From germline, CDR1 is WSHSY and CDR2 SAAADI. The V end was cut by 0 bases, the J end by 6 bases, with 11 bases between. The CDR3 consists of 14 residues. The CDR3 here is CASSESRAVNGYTF. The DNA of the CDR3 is TGCGCCAGCAGTGAGTCAAGGGCCGTCAATGGCTACACCTTC.

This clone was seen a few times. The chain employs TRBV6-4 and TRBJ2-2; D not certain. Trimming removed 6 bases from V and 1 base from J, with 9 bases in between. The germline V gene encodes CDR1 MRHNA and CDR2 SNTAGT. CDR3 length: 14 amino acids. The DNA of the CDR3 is TGTGCCAGCAGAGCCTCAGGGAACACCGGGGAGCTGTTTTTT. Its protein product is CASRASGNTGELFF.

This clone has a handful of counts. CDR3 protein: CSVEMGGGYTF. The CDR3 DNA reads as TGCAGCGTTGAAATGGGTGGAGGCTACACCTTC. The rearrangement links TRBV29-1 to TRBJ1-2; no clear D gene. CDR3 size: 11 residues. Germline loops: CDR1 SQVTM, CDR2 ANQGSEA. Trimming shortened V by 2 bases and J by 8 bases, and 9 bases separated the two germline ends.

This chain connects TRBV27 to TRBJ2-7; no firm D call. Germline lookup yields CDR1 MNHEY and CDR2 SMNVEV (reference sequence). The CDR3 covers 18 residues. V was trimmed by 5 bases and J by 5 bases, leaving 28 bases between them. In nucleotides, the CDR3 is TGTGCCAGCAGTCCCCCCCCTTCCAGAATAACCTCCCGGAACGAGCAGTACTTC. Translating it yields CASSPPPSRITSRNEQYF.

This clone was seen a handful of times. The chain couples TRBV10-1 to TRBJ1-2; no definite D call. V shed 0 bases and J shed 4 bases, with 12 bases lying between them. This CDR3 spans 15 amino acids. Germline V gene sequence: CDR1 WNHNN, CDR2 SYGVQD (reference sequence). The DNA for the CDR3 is TGCGCCAGCAGTGAGTCCCCTGGCGGGATCTATGGCTACACCTTC. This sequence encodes CASSESPGGIYGYTF.

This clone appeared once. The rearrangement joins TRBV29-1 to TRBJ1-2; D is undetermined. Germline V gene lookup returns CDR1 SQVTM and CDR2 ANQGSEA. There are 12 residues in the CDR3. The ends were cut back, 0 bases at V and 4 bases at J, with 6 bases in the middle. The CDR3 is CSVEDVSYGYTF. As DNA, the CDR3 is TGCAGCGTTGAAGACGTCTCCTATGGCTACACCTTC.

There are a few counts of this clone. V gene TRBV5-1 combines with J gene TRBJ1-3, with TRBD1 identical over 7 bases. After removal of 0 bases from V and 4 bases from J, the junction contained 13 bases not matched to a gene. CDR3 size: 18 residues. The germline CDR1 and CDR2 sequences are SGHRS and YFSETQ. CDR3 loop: CASSLVSSRQGAGNTIYF. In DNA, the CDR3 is TGCGCCAGCAGCTTGGTCTCTTCCCGACAGGGAGCAGGAAACACCATATATTTT.

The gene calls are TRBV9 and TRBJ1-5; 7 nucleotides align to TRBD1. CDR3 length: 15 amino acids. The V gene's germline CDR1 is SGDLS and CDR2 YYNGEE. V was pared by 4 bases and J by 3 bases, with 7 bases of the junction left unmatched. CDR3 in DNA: TGTGCCAGCAGCCGCTCCGGACAGGACAATCAGCCCCAGCATTTT. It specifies CASSRSGQDNQPQHF.

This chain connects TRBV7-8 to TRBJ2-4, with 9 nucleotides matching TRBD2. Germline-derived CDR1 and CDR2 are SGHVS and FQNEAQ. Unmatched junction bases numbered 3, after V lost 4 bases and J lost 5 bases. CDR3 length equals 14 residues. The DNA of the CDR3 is TGTGCCAGCAGCTCCCAGCGGGAGGAAAACATTCAGTACTTC. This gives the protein CASSSQREENIQYF.